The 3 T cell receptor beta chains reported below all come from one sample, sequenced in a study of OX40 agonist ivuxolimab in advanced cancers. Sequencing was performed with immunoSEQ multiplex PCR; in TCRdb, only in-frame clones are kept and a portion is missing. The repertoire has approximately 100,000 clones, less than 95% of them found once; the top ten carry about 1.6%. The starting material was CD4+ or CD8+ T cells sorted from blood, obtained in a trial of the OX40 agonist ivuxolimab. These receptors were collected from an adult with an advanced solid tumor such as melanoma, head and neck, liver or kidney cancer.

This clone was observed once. CDR3: CASRGGRASEQFF. The CDR3 coding sequence is TGCGCCAGCAGGGGCGGGAGGGCCAGTGAGCAGTTCTTC. The chain couples TRBV5-1 to TRBJ2-1, with 9 bases aligning to TRBD2. Germline trimming cut 5 bases from V and 9 bases from J; bases unmatched to any gene: 6. The CDR3 extends over 13 amino acids. The germline CDR1 and CDR2 sequences are SGHRS and YFSETQ. Complete variable domain (other parts from reference TRBV5-1 and TRBJ2-1): KAGVTQTPRYLIKTRGQQVTLSCSPISGHRSVSWYQQTPGQGLQFLFEYFSETQRNKGNFPGRFSGRQFSNSRSEMNVSTLELGDSALYLCASRGGRASEQFFGPGTRLTVL.

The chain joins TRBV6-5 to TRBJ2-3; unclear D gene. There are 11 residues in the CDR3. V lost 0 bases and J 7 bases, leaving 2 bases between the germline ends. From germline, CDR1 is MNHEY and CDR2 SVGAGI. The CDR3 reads CASSYSYTQYF. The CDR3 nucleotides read TGTGCCAGCAGTTACTCGTATACGCAGTATTTT.

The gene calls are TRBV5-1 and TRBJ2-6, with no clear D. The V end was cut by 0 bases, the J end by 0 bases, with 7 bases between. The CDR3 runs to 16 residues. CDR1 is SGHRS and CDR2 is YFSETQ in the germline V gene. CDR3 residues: CASSLVGNSGANVLTF. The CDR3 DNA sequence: TGCGCCAGCAGCTTGGTTGGGAACTCTGGGGCCAACGTCCTGACTTTC.